The present T cell receptor beta chain was sequenced within a study of cytomegalovirus exposure and HLA in healthy donors. Study results and caveats: As immune exposure information, only CMV serostatus was available.

Comments on this clone: Its antigen is as yet unknown.

From germline, CDR1 is MDHEN and CDR2 SYDVKM. V lost 4 bases and J 5 bases, leaving 17 bases between the germline ends. The CDR3 extends over 15 amino acids. PCR was performed using 60 Vbeta and 13 Jbeta primers. Measured with immunoSEQ multiplex PCR; TCRdb has only the in-frame clones, and not every one. The table shows 170,000 or so clones, with around 81% occurring only once. The chain recombines TRBV28 with TRBJ2-5, with D tentatively TRBD1 (6 bases). Sequencing used PBMCs. The source is a man aged 40-50 years in good health and CMV-seronegative. DNA for the CDR3: TGTGCCAGCAGTTCGACACAGGGACGGGTGGAGACCCAGTACTTC. It specifies CASSSTQGRVETQYF.